Listed here is a single TCR beta chain. Antigen unknown. The TRB libraries of cDNA were built by UMI-labeled 5' RACE. TCRdb reprocessed the 5' RACE reads and keeps a single row for each CDR3 protein, giving no DNA. This listing includes 100,000 to 150,000 distinct CDR3 sequences. CD45RO-CCR7+CD27+CD95- was the phenotype of naive CD8+ T cells. This sample stems from a study of CXCR3-negative and CXCR3-positive naive CD8 T cells. Germline V gene sequence: CDR1 DFQATT, CDR2 SNEGSKA (reference sequence). CDR3 length: 15 amino acids. Study conclusions and caveats: More hydrophobic TRB CDR3s were found in CXCR3-positive naive cells than in CXCR3-negative naive cells. Similar levels of surface CD5 were seen between naive subsets; TCR strength was inferred from TRB CDR3 properties. Both naive subsets, CXCR3-negative and CXCR3-positive, displayed similar TRBV-TRBJ usage, unlike memory cells.

Sequenced input: naive CXCR3- CD8+ T cells from blood. Subset described: CD45RO-CCR7+CD27+CD95- naive CD8+ T cells lacking CXCR3 (TNR3-). The rearrangement links TRBV20-1 to TRBJ2-3; TCRdb calls TRBD2, which cannot be checked without DNA. The receptor's source is a human donor in good health. Some clones in this sample may be carry-over from other donors' samples. CDR3 in amino acids: CSARAGRGGLDTQYF.